One and the same sample provided the 32 T cell receptor beta chains below, sequenced in a study of T cells in Graves' hyperthyroidism and ophthalmopathy. The source material, RNA transcripts, was used to amplify TCR beta CDR3 regions. A set of HTBI primers served as the primers for a first-round RT-PCR of the TCR CDR3. TCRdb processed the multiplex PCR reads anew with MiXCR; each CDR3 protein has one entry. Among roughly 700,000 distinct CDR3 sequences listed, about 14% were seen once. Sequenced input: blood. These receptors all stem from a woman under 30 with Graves' hyperthyroidism.

In its sample, this clonotype was seen many times. The V and J genes are TRBV27 and TRBJ2-7; D possibly uses TRBD1 or TRBD2 (5 bases each). The germline V gene encodes CDR1 MNHEY and CDR2 SMNVEV (reference sequence). This CDR3 contains 14 residues. V lost 7 bases and J lost 2, with 15 bases in between. This CDR3 is CASTLTRGPYEQYF. CDR3 nucleotides: TGTGCCAGCACCCTGACACGGGGACCCTACGAGCAGTACTTC.

This clonotype has at least ten counts. Here the CDR3 DNA reads TGTGCCAGCAGTTCTGGGTTAGCGGGAGGCTCCTACAATGAGCAGTTCTTC. It specifies CASSSGLAGGSYNEQFF. The chain uses TRBV12-3 or TRBV12-4 and TRBJ2-1; TRBD2 agrees at 10 bases. The CDR3 runs 17 residues. V gave up 4 bases and J gave up 0 bases; unmatched junction bases: 6.

This clonotype was detected only once. A read error may explain this, as a much larger clone is one base away. CDR3 sequence: CASSPWATGTLNQPQHF. The CDR3 DNA follows: TGTGCCAGCAGCCCATGGGCTACGGGGACTCTTAATCAGCCCCAGCATTTT. V is TRBV5-5 and J is TRBJ1-5; tentatively, D is TRBD1 (5 bases). Germline values: CDR1 SGHKS, CDR2 YYEKEE (reference sequence). V lost 4 bases, J lost 4 bases, and 21 bases lay in between. The CDR3 is 17 amino acids.

At least ten counts were recorded for this clonotype. The chain recombines TRBV5-6 with TRBJ2-1; D tentatively fits TRBD1 or TRBD2 (5 bases each). CDR1 is SGHDT, CDR2 YYEEEE, per germline. V lost 6 bases to trimming and J lost 7 bases, with 17 bases between them. The CDR3 length is 14 residues. This CDR3 reads CASTPGAIVNEQFF. In DNA, the CDR3 is TGTGCCAGCACGCCCGGGGCCATTGTTAATGAGCAGTTCTTC. Full variable domain (rest looked up from reference TRBV5-6 and TRBJ2-1): DAGVTQSPTHLIKTRGQQVTLRCSPKSGHDTVSWYQQALGQGPQFIFQYYEEEERQRGNFPDRFSGHQFPNYSSELNVNALLLGDSALYLCASTPGAIVNEQFFGPGTRLTVL.

The table lists this clonotype with a few counts. The chain couples TRBV29-1 to TRBJ2-7; tentatively, D is TRBD1 (6 bases). The V gene lost 5 bases and the J gene lost 9 bases, with 14 bases spanning the gap. This CDR3 contains 11 residues. Per the germline V gene, CDR1 is SQVTM and CDR2 is ANQGSEA. The CDR3 coding sequence is TGCAGCGTTCGGGCCGGGACACCGCAGTACTTC. Its protein product is CSVRAGTPQYF.

In its sample, this clonotype was seen many times. The J gene is TRBJ2-7, the V gene TRBV7-2, with 7 bases aligning to TRBD2. With V trimmed by 2 bases and J by 3 bases, 4 bases remained unmatched. The CDR3 has 14 amino acids. Germline loops: CDR1 SGHTA, CDR2 FQGNSA. The CDR3 DNA sequence: TGTGCCAGCAGCTTATGGCGGGAGCACTACGAGCAGTACTTC. It translates to CASSLWREHYEQYF.

The table lists this clonotype with many counts. The gene calls are TRBV4-2 and TRBJ2-1; 9 bases line up with TRBD1. The CDR3 loop spans 20 amino acids. Looked up from germline, CDR1 is LGHNA and CDR2 is YNFKEQ. With V trimmed by 1 base and J by 0 bases, 13 bases remained unmatched. CDR3 bases: TGTGCCAGCAGCCAAGTCCTCGGGACAGGGCGCCCCATCTCCTACAATGAGCAGTTCTTC. It is translated as CASSQVLGTGRPISYNEQFF.

In the case of this clonotype: One end of the junction is discordant with germline, which a read error may explain. The V gene is TRBV20-1, the J gene TRBJ2-2; 8 positions agree with TRBD2. This CDR3 comprises 16 residues. The germline gives CDR1 DFQATT, CDR2 SNEGSKA (reference sequence). The CDR3 nucleotides are TGCGGTGCTAGAGATAAGGGCGTAAGCGGGAGCGGGGAGCTGTTTTTT. Residues: CGARDKGVSGSGELFF.

This clonotype has just a few counts. J is TRBJ2-2 and V is TRBV4-1; D gene unclear. Germline CDR1 is MGHRA and CDR2 is YSYEKL. V lost 3 bases to trimming and J lost 7 bases, with 15 bases between them. This CDR3 has 15 residues. CDR3 bases: TGCGCCAGCAGCCACCCAAGTAGAGGTATCGGGGAGCTGTTTTTT. Its translation: CASSHPSRGIGELFF.

This clonotype appeared many times. The chain recombines TRBV4-2 with TRBJ1-5; TRBD1 might be the D (5 bases). V dropped 4 bases and J dropped 3 bases, with 13 bases sitting between them. The CDR3 runs to 15 residues. Per the germline V gene, CDR1 is LGHNA and CDR2 is YNFKEQ. CDR3 sequence reads: CASSPEDNSNQPQHF. CDR3 nucleotide sequence: TGTGCCAGCAGCCCAGAGGACAATTCCAATCAGCCCCAGCATTTT.

The V and J genes are TRBV4-1 and TRBJ1-2; D unclear. The germline gives CDR1 MGHRA, CDR2 YSYEKL. V was pared by 6 bases and J by 3 bases, with 11 bases between. The CDR3 length is 13 residues. CDR3 in DNA: TGCGCCAGCAGAGCGCGGAGGGACTATGGCTACACCTTC. It specifies CASRARRDYGYTF.

In this sample, this clonotype turned up many times. The chain employs TRBV6-6 and TRBJ2-2, with D hard to call. The CDR3 runs 13 residues. Germline CDR1 reads MNHNY; CDR2 reads SVGAGI (reference sequence). Trimming removed 2 bases from V and 2 bases from J, with 3 bases in between. The CDR3 is CASSYQNTGELFF. In DNA, the CDR3 is TGTGCCAGCAGTTACCAAAACACCGGGGAGCTGTTTTTT.

This clonotype has only a few counts. The chain couples TRBV4-1 to TRBJ2-1; perhaps TRBD1 as D (6 bases). The CDR3 is 14 residues long. Per the germline V gene, CDR1 is MGHRA and CDR2 is YSYEKL. V lost 0 bases to trimming and J lost 6 bases, with 9 bases between them. CDR3 in amino acids: CASSQEGRGNEQFF. In DNA form, the CDR3 reads TGCGCCAGCAGCCAAGAGGGCAGGGGCAATGAGCAGTTCTTC.

This clonotype was counted ten times or more. The chain couples TRBV11-2 to TRBJ2-7; D ambiguous. The CDR3 runs to 15 residues. The V gene's germline CDR1 is SGHAT and CDR2 FQNNGV. Trimming stripped 4 bases from V and 3 bases from J, with 16 bases between. CDR3 nucleotides: TGTGCCAGCAGCTATGGCATGGGATCGCTCTACGAGCAGTACTTC. As protein: CASSYGMGSLYEQYF.

Points on this clonotype: A read error is possible here, since a much larger clone lies one base away. The conserved final phenylalanine or tryptophan is absent from the CDR3, which likely points to a read error. The chain employs TRBV20-1 and TRBJ1-1; D unresolved. The CDR3 consists of 11 residues. V was cut by 3 bases and J by 5 bases, with 7 bases left in between. Germline V gives CDR1 DFQATT, CDR2 SNEGSKA (reference sequence). The CDR3 sequence is CSARGVTEAFL. DNA of the CDR3: TGCAGTGCTAGGGGCGTTACTGAAGCTTTCCTT.

There are a few counts of this clonotype. The J gene is TRBJ2-4, the V gene TRBV6-1; TRBD1 agrees at 9 bases. CDR3 length: 16 residues. Trimming at V came to 7 bases and at J to 2 bases, leaving 9 bases not matched to a gene. Germline V gene lookup returns CDR1 MNHNS and CDR2 SASEGT. CDR3 sequence (DNA): TGTGCCAGCACTCCGGACAGGGGAAGGTCCAAAAACATTCAGTACTTC. Protein sequence: CASTPDRGRSKNIQYF.

The chain combines TRBV2 with TRBJ1-4; D is undetermined. CDR1 SNHLY and CDR2 FYNNEI come from the germline V gene. This CDR3 region has 15 residues. V lost 4 bases and J lost 8, with 17 bases in between. The DNA for the CDR3 is TGTGCCAGCAGTGGTCGGCCAACTTTCTGGGAAAAACTGTTTTTT. Encoded protein: CASSGRPTFWEKLFF.

This chain joins TRBV11-3 and TRBJ2-5; TRBD2 aligns across 7 bases. From germline, CDR1 is SGHNT and CDR2 YENEEA. The CDR3 extends over 14 amino acids. V shed 8 bases, J shed 5 bases, and the junction held 11 bases outside the gene matches. CDR3 in amino acids: CASGKTSRSETQYF. The CDR3 DNA reads as TGTGCCAGCGGTAAGACTAGCAGGAGCGAGACCCAGTACTTC.

As for this clonotype: This sequence may be a read error, since a much larger clone differs from it by one base. The chain is built from TRBV7-9 and TRBJ2-5, with D perhaps TRBD1 (6 bases). The CDR3 has 15 amino acids. Germline V gene data show CDR1 as SEHNR and CDR2 as FQNEAQ (reference sequence). Trimming took off 7 bases at V and 4 bases at J, with 19 bases between the two ends. This CDR3 is CASTISTGMRETQYF. CDR3 nucleotide sequence: TGTGCCAGCACCATCTCGACAGGAATGAGAGAGACCCAGTACTTC. The variable domain in full, completed from reference TRBV7-9 and TRBJ2-5, reads DTGVSQNPRHKITKRGQNVTFRCDPISEHNRLYWYRQTLGQGPEFLTYFQNEAQLEKSRLLSDRFSAERPKGSFSTLEIQRTEQGDSAMYLCASTISTGMRETQYFGPGTRLLVL.

This clonotype was observed at least ten times. This chain uses TRBV30 with TRBJ2-7, with 7 nucleotides matching TRBD2. The CDR3 sequence is 14 residues long. Germline loops: CDR1 GTSNPN, CDR2 SVGIG (reference sequence). The ends lost 3 bases at V and 5 bases at J; junction bases unmatched: 10. The CDR3 DNA is TGTGCCTGGAGGGGGAGGGCCCCCGTCAACGAGCAGTACTTC. Protein sequence: CAWRGRAPVNEQYF.

The chain recombines TRBV6-1 with TRBJ2-2; TRBD2 matches at 8 bases. This CDR3 is 15 amino acids long. V shed 10 bases, J shed 2 bases, and the junction held 9 bases outside the gene matches. Germline V gene lookup returns CDR1 MNHNS and CDR2 SASEGT. CDR3 DNA: TGTGCCACCACGACTAGCGCCTCAAACACCGGGGAGCTGTTTTTT. Translating gives CATTTSASNTGELFF.

This clonotype occurred a few times. The rearrangement joins TRBV28 to TRBJ1-3; D gene uncertain. The V gene's germline CDR1 is MDHEN and CDR2 SYDVKM. Between the trimmed V and J ends, which lost 7 bases and 4 bases, there was a span of 20 bases. This CDR3 region has 16 residues. As DNA, the CDR3 is TGTGCCAGCACTCCCCAAACCTGGGCGGGCGGAAACACCATATATTTT. It specifies CASTPQTWAGGNTIYF.

A note on this clonotype: One end of the junction fails to match germline, which may point to a read error. The CDR3 DNA sequence: TGTGCCAACAGCTTAGGGGACCCACACCCGAAGACCCAGTACTTC. Encoded protein: CANSLGDPHPKTQYF. The genes are TRBV7-9 and TRBJ2-5; either TRBD1 or TRBD2 may supply D (5 bases each). CDR3 length: 15 residues. Germline V gene lookup returns CDR1 SEHNR and CDR2 FQNEAQ (reference sequence).

V is TRBV27 and J is TRBJ2-1; D unresolved. The J call may be mistaken, given a closer DNA end match to TRBJ2-7. In germline, CDR1 is MNHEY, CDR2 SMNVEV (reference sequence). The CDR3 extends over 13 amino acids. The chain's CDR3 is CASSLGTYNEQYF. Written as DNA, the CDR3 is TGTGCCAGCAGTTTGGGCACATACAATGAGCAGTACTTC.

The chain recombines TRBV9 with TRBJ2-1; TRBD2 aligns across 14 bases. V was pared by 4 bases and J by 6 bases, with 12 bases of the junction left unmatched. CDR1 and CDR2 from the germline V gene are SGDLS and YYNGEE. This CDR3 region has 18 residues. CDR3 sequence reads: CASSFRLAGGPLPNEQFF. The CDR3 bases are TGTGCCAGCAGCTTCCGACTAGCGGGAGGGCCTTTACCCAATGAGCAGTTCTTC.

In this sample, this clonotype turned up a few times. The V and J genes are TRBV5-4 and TRBJ2-2, with unresolved D. Germline V gives CDR1 SGHNT, CDR2 YYREEE (reference sequence). CDR3 length equals 17 residues. Trimming took 2 bases from V and 0 from J, leaving 14 bases between them. The CDR3 nucleotides read TGTGCCAGCAGCTTACCGGCAACCCCAGCGAACACCGGGGAGCTGTTTTTT. This encodes CASSLPATPANTGELFF.

This clonotype was counted once. Since a much larger clone is just one base distant, this may be a read error. The V and J genes are TRBV2 and TRBJ1-4; 11 bases agree with TRBD1. Germline lookup yields CDR1 SNHLY and CDR2 FYNNEI. CDR3 length: 14 amino acids. The J segment lost 8 bases and the V segment lost 8 bases, leaving 7 bases of the junction unmatched. The CDR3 region is CASDRDRGNEKLFF. The CDR3 nucleotides read TGTGCCAGCGACAGGGACAGGGGGAACGAAAAACTGTTTTTT.

Ten or more counts support this clonotype. The chain uses TRBV28 and TRBJ2-5; TRBD2 agrees at 7 bases. J lost 5 bases, V lost 6 bases, and 15 bases had no gene match. Per the germline V gene, CDR1 is MDHEN and CDR2 is SYDVKM. CDR3 length: 16 residues. CDR3 DNA: TGTGCCAGCAGCCGAGGCGGCGGGGCGGGGGAGGAGACCCAGTACTTC. As protein: CASSRGGGAGEETQYF.

The rearrangement uses TRBV9 and TRBJ2-7, with D perhaps matching TRBD1 (7 bases). CDR3 length equals 19 residues. The ends were cut back, 0 bases at V and 2 bases at J, with 24 bases in the middle. Germline CDR1 is SGDLS and CDR2 is YYNGEE. The CDR3 loop is CASSVDPGGKGGPAYEQYF. In nucleotides, the CDR3 is TGTGCCAGCAGCGTAGATCCAGGGGGGAAGGGAGGTCCCGCCTACGAGCAGTACTTC.

There are many counts of this clonotype. The chain carries TRBV24-1 and TRBJ2-1; 9 nucleotides line up with TRBD2. The V gene end was trimmed by 5 bases and the J gene end by 5 bases; junction bases not matched to a gene: 12. Per germline, CDR1 KGHDR and CDR2 SFDVKD. This CDR3 comprises 17 residues. This CDR3 is CATSAEPASGNHNEQFF. DNA of the CDR3: TGTGCCACCAGTGCCGAACCCGCTAGCGGGAATCACAATGAGCAGTTCTTC.

The J gene is TRBJ2-7, the V gene TRBV20-1, with 8 bases that match TRBD2. Per the germline V gene, CDR1 is DFQATT and CDR2 is SNEGSKA (reference sequence). Losses at the gene ends were 3 bases for V and 3 bases for J; bases not matched to a gene: 7. The CDR3 is 14 residues long. This chain's CDR3 is CSASYKSGSYEQYF. CDR3 nucleotides: TGCAGTGCTAGTTACAAGAGCGGGAGCTACGAGCAGTACTTC.

The chain's CDR3 is CASSGTAFYGYTF. The CDR3, as DNA: TGCGCCAGCAGCGGAACAGCCTTCTATGGCTACACCTTC. V and J are TRBV4-3 and TRBJ1-2; unclear D gene. V was pared by 5 bases and J by 4 bases, with 11 bases between. CDR3 size: 13 residues. Per germline, CDR1 LGHNA and CDR2 YSLEER.